The rows below give T cell receptor beta chains drawn from one sample of a study of identical twins. TCRdb fed the 5' RACE reads into MiXCR, producing one record per CDR3 protein. Of roughly 720,000 distinct CDR3 sequences in the sample, 15% to 20% are singletons; the top ten hold about 12%. These records were also assigned to another study, of T cells expressing NK-cell markers.

Sample: PBMCs. The receptor source for this set is a woman aged 18-29 years in good health. Both conserved end residues are part of each CDR3. The D gene is left open where the match is weak. Rows give clone size only sometimes, using once, few, many, or a class for an expanded clone.

V	J	D	size	DNA	CDR3
TRBV7-9	TRBJ2-1	NA	NA	TGTGCCAGCACCATCTTAAAAGGACAGAGGCAGTTCTTC	CASTILKGQRQFF
TRBV6-1	TRBJ2-1	TRBD2	NA	TGTGCCAGCAATAAGGGACTAGCGGGAATTGGTGAGCAGTTCTTC	CASNKGLAGIGEQFF
TRBV6-5	TRBJ2-1	NA	few	TGTGCCAGCAGTTACTCCCCGACTAGACCTGAGCAGTTCTTC	CASSYSPTRPEQFF
TRBV20-1	TRBJ2-1	TRBD2	few	TGCAGTGCGGCACTAGCGGGTTACAATGAGCAGTTCTTC	CSAALAGYNEQFF
TRBV10-1	TRBJ2-7	NA	few	TGCGCCAGCAGTGAGCGGCAGGGTGGCGAGTGGTCCTACGAGCAGTACTTC	CASSERQGGEWSYEQYF
TRBV7-9	TRBJ2-3	TRBD2	many	TGTGCCAGCCGACTAGCGGGAGCAGATACGCAGTATTTT	CASRLAGADTQYF
TRBV14	TRBJ1-2	NA	many	TGTGCCAGCAGCCAACAGGGTTACTATGGCTACACCTTC	CASSQQGYYGYTF
TRBV9	TRBJ2-2	NA	NA	TGTGCCAGCAGTGCTGAAACGGGCGGGGAGCTGTTTTTT	CASSAETGGELFF
TRBV7-8	TRBJ2-1	TRBD2	few	TGTGCCAGCAGCCCACCAACGGGACTAGCGGGGGGCTCCAATGAGCAGTTCTTC	CASSPPTGLAGGSNEQFF
TRBV10-3	TRBJ1-2	NA	few	TGTGCCATCAGTGGTATCGGGGGGCGCCGGTCTAACTATGGCTACACCTTC	CAISGIGGRRSNYGYTF
TRBV7-6	TRBJ2-7	TRBD1	NA	TGTGCCAGCAGCTTGGGACAGGCAGGAACCAACGAGCAGTACTTC	CASSLGQAGTNEQYF
TRBV7-2	TRBJ2-7	NA	many	TGTGCCAGCAGCCCGGAACTAGGGCCCTACGAGCAGTACTTC	CASSPELGPYEQYF
TRBV7-3	TRBJ2-1	NA	NA	TGTGCCAGCAGCTCCCCTGCGACGGGGAATGAGCAGTTCTTC	CASSSPATGNEQFF
TRBV15	TRBJ1-5	NA	NA	TGTGCCACCAGCCCAAGGGTTACGAGTCAGCCCCAGCATTTT	CATSPRVTSQPQHF
TRBV6-1	TRBJ2-4	TRBD1	many	TGTGCCACCTACGACAGGGGATTAACAAACATTCAGTACTTC	CATYDRGLTNIQYF
TRBV6-1	TRBJ2-3	NA	few	TGTGCCAGCAGTGTAGGAACGACGGTTAGCACAGATACGCAGTATTTT	CASSVGTTVSTDTQYF
TRBV7-2	TRBJ2-3	TRBD2	NA	TGTGCCAGCAGCCTGAGCGGGAGGGCCGGTGATACGCAGTATTTT	CASSLSGRAGDTQYF
TRBV15	TRBJ2-5	TRBD1	few	TGTGCCACCAGCAGTGGGACAGGGGATGGGCAAGAGACCCAGTACTTC	CATSSGTGDGQETQYF
TRBV6-5	TRBJ1-2	NA	many	TGTGCCAGCAGTTACGATGGGGCGACTAACTATGGCTACACCTTC	CASSYDGATNYGYTF
TRBV5-5	TRBJ2-5	TRBD1	few	TGTGCCAGCAGCTGGGAGGGGACAGGGGGAGAGACCCAGTACTTC	CASSWEGTGGETQYF
TRBV10-3	TRBJ2-7	NA	NA	TGTGCCATCAGTGAGTCCTCAGCCTACGAGCAGTACTTC	CAISESSAYEQYF
TRBV12-3/TRBV12-4	TRBJ1-2	NA	NA	TGTGCCAGCAGTTTAACCGACAGGTGGAATGGCTACACCTTC	CASSLTDRWNGYTF
TRBV27	TRBJ2-1	NA	NA	TGTGCCAGCAGTTTTGGGGTAGGGGGTGAGCAGTTCTTC	CASSFGVGGEQFF
TRBV30	TRBJ2-5	TRBD1	NA	TGTGCCTGGAGTGTACAGCAGGGGGCGAGGGAGACCCAGTACTTC	CAWSVQQGARETQYF
TRBV3-1	TRBJ2-5	TRBD2	few	TGTGCCAGCAGCCGTGGACTAGGGGCAGAGACCCAGTACTTC	CASSRGLGAETQYF
TRBV12-3/TRBV12-4	TRBJ1-5	NA	few	TGTGCCAGCAGTTTTCGGGCAGGACCAGGGCAGCCCCAGCATTTT	CASSFRAGPGQPQHF
TRBV5-1	TRBJ2-3	NA	NA	TGCGCCAGCAGCGAGAGACAGAGCACAGATACGCAGTATTTT	CASSERQSTDTQYF
TRBV12-3/TRBV12-4	TRBJ1-3	NA	many	TGTGCCAACACCCGCCCTGGAAACACCATATATTTT	CANTRPGNTIYF